This T cell receptor beta chain was captured by sequencing in a study of blood T cell repertoires in COVID-19. Study in general: The United States, Italy and Spain were the sources of the acute and convalescent COVID-19 samples. PBMCs, B-cell-depleted T cells, or T cells were the source of the cDNA or gDNA that made up the material.

V lost 4 bases to trimming and J lost 4 bases, with 7 bases between them. The CDR3 is 13 residues long. CDR1 is MNHEY and CDR2 is SVGEGT in the germline V gene. As processed by the authors: Amplification of reference gene primers was used by the study to estimate nucleated cell counts. The repertoire was sequenced with immunoSEQ multiplex PCR; TCRdb's copy has only in-frame clones and lacks some. The DNA gave D and trimming, while V, J and clone size come from that table. The sample has about 88,000 clones, over 75% seen once. The rearrangement uses TRBV6-2 or TRBV6-3 and TRBJ1-4; the D is unclear. The source is an elderly woman with acute or convalescent COVID-19. Sequenced input: peripheral blood. The CDR3 DNA follows: TGTGCCAGCAGTTCCGGGGTTAATGAAAAACTGTTTTTT. This translates into CASSSGVNEKLFF.